The 7 T cell receptor beta chains below come from one sample, sequenced in a study of blood T cell repertoires in COVID-19 (TCRdb year 2020). Receptor libraries were prepared by the immunoSEQ multiplex PCR assay. Sourced from immuneACCESS, this table was stored by TCRdb with only in-frame sequences that have V and J called. A share of the clones is absent; for the studies checked, an unresolved V gene accounts for under half, and the remainder has no known explanation. A total of 55,000 to 85,000 clones appear in this sample, approximately 77% of them only once. Clones ranked in the top ten supply roughly 0.83% of the sample. The specimen sequenced was peripheral blood. The source of these receptors is a woman aged 65 to 85 with acute or convalescent COVID-19.

This rearrangement joins TRBV19 to TRBJ2-6; TRBD2 might be the D (6 bases). CDR3 length: 14 residues. The V and J ends lost 10 bases and 3 bases respectively, with 13 bases between them. Germline V CDR1 and CDR2: LNHDA, SQIVND (reference sequence). CDR3: CATTWRGGANVLTF. The DNA for the CDR3 is TGTGCCACCACATGGCGGGGTGGGGCCAACGTCCTGACTTTC.

CDR3 sequence (DNA): TGCGCCAGCAGCTGGGGGGGAGGGACCGATACGCAGTATTTT. This encodes CASSWGGGTDTQYF. The rearrangement uses TRBV5-1 and TRBJ2-3, with 7 bases aligning to TRBD2. This CDR3 is 14 amino acids long. The V gene's germline CDR1 is SGHRS and CDR2 YFSETQ. With V trimmed by 3 bases and J by 6 bases, 7 bases remained unmatched. Full variable domain (rest looked up from reference TRBV5-1 and TRBJ2-3): KAGVTQTPRYLIKTRGQQVTLSCSPISGHRSVSWYQQTPGQGLQFLFEYFSETQRNKGNFPGRFSGRQFSNSRSEMNVSTLELGDSALYLCASSWGGGTDTQYFGPGTRLTVL.

In its sample, this clone was seen a few times. The chain joins TRBV19 to TRBJ1-2, with D tentatively TRBD1 (5 bases). The germline V gene has CDR1 LNHDA and CDR2 SQIVND (reference sequence). The CDR3 has 15 amino acids. Between the trimmed V and J ends, which lost 6 bases and 8 bases, there was a span of 22 bases. CDR3 loop: CASRRPRGEENGYTF. As DNA, the CDR3 is TGTGCCAGTAGGCGACCGCGGGGCGAGGAGAACGGCTACACCTTC.

The gene calls are TRBV28 and TRBJ1-4; 9 bases map to TRBD1. V lost 5 bases, J lost 5 bases, and 9 bases stayed unmatched. Germline V gene lookup returns CDR1 MDHEN and CDR2 SYDVKM. The CDR3 is 16 amino acids. In nucleotides, the CDR3 is TGTGCCAGCAGTCCCCCCCTCGGGACAGGGAATGAAAAACTGTTTTTT. Translated: CASSPPLGTGNEKLFF.

This chain joins TRBV10-3 and TRBJ2-1; 8 nucleotides align to TRBD1. Losses at the gene ends were 7 bases for V and 0 bases for J; bases not matched to a gene: 8. CDR1 and CDR2 (germline): ENHRY, SYGVKD. The CDR3 consists of 16 residues. CDR3 nucleotide sequence: TGTGCCATCACCGAAAACAGGGGGAGCTCCTACAATGAGCAGTTCTTC. It specifies CAITENRGSSYNEQFF.

The V and J genes are TRBV6-2 or TRBV6-3 and TRBJ1-5; maybe TRBD1 (5 bases). Trimming removed 5 bases at V and 7 bases at J, with 21 bases between. Germline-derived CDR1 and CDR2 are MNHEY and SVGEGT. CDR3 size: 16 residues. The CDR3 region has the DNA TGTGCCAGCAGTCAGTCTGGGGGGATTATAGGACAGCCCCAGCATTTT. It codes for CASSQSGGIIGQPQHF.

The genes are TRBV10-2 and TRBJ1-2; possible D gene TRBD1, 5 bases. The ends were cut back, 0 bases at V and 3 bases at J, with 5 bases in the middle. The CDR3 loop spans 13 amino acids. Germline-derived CDR1 and CDR2 are WSHSY and SAAADI. CDR3 coding DNA: TGCGCCAGCAGTGAGTCAGGGGACTATGGCTACACCTTC. It specifies CASSESGDYGYTF.